These T cell receptor beta chains were read from a single sample in a study of control samples from healthy donors and cancer patients. The repertoire was sequenced with immunoSEQ multiplex PCR; TCRdb's copy has only in-frame clones and lacks some. Among around 200,000 clones listed, around 94% were seen once. The sequenced sample was blood. The receptor set was obtained from a man aged 50-60 years in good health. Both conserved end residues are part of each CDR3.

>TRBV3-1/TRBV3-2
CASSQQRDRGSYGYTF
>TRBV18
CVPIGRGGCEQYF
>TRBV9
CASSVGTGSYNEQFF
>TRBV7-2
CASSRRGGGNTEAFF
>TRBV7-9
CATVGTGNTEAFF
>TRBV7-9
CASSLKETQYF
>TRBV18
CASSPHSSFEAEAFF
>TRBV11-2
CASSLGRNNGYTF
>TRBV7-2
CASTSLGWAGEQYF
>TRBV29-1
CSVEGVRYGYTF
>TRBV2
CASRKSQETQYF
>TRBV6-5
CASRVDPNYGYTF
>TRBV2
CASSDGTENQPQHF
>TRBV27
CASSLGGTYNYGYTF
>TRBV3-1/TRBV3-2
CASSQSTTNTEAFF
>TRBV15
CATSRGILGQLNQPQHF
>TRBV4-2
CASSTTSGGTTDTQYF
>TRBV24-1
CATSDFGGGYTF
>TRBV11-2
CASSLTGLGYTF
>TRBV6-2/TRBV6-3
CASSRTMKQFF
>TRBV30
CAWSNRPSTDTQYF
>TRBV7-2
CASSFQGVDNEQFF
>TRBV9
CASSPGYRGGHGYTF
>TRBV6-2/TRBV6-3
CASSYGASGTAYEQYF
>TRBV30
CAWKLLGGAREKLFF
>TRBV7-9
CASSLGTGGFTDTQYF
>TRBV9
CASSVDGAGNQPQHF
>TRBV18
CASSPPSSYNEQFF